This T cell receptor (beta chain) was identified during a study of T cells in women clearing cervical HPV infection. The wider study: Case blood was drawn when the lesion was first found; control blood after infection became undetectable.

Prevalent HPV16 infections were excluded; only incident single HPV16 infections included. Libraries were prepared by immunoSEQ multiplex PCR; TCRdb keeps only in-frame clonotypes and omits some of them. Recorded for this sample: tens of thousands of clones. The sample consisted of blood buffy coat. This clonotype was obtained from a woman aged 18 to 75 with a cervical HPV16 infection that either progressed to CIN3+ or cleared (not recorded which).

The sequenced CDR3 bases are TGTGCCAGCAGCTTAAGGGGCGGAGGAAACACC. It specifies CASSLRGGGNT. The CDR3 reads in full as CASSLRGGGNTIYF. The chain couples TRBV11-2 to TRBJ1-3, with D possibly TRBD1 on 5 matching bases. The observed sequence ends 3 residues before the CDR3 terminus, with the missing tail filled in from the germline J gene. Trimming removed 2 bases from V and 4 bases from J, with 9 bases in between. Germline assignment: CDR1 SGHAT and CDR2 FQNNGV. The CDR3 is 14 residues long.